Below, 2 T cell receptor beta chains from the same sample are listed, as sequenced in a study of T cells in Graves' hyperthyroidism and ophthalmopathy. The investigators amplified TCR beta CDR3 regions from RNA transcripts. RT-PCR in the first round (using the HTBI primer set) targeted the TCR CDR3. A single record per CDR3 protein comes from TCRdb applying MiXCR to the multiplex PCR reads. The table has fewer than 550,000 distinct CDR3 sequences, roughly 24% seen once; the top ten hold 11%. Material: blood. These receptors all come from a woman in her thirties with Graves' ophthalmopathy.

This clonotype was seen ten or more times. This CDR3 reads CASSSLHIPNYGYTF. Written as DNA, the CDR3 is TGTGCCAGCAGTTCCCTACATATACCCAACTATGGCTACACCTTC. The chain is built from TRBV12-3 or TRBV12-4 and TRBJ1-2; D uncertain. The germline V and J ends were trimmed by 4 bases and 2 bases, with 14 bases remaining between them. The CDR3 runs 15 residues.

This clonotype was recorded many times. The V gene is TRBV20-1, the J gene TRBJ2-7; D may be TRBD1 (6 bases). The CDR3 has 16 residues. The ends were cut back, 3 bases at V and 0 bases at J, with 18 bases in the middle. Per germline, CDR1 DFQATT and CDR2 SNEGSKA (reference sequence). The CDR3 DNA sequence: TGCAGTGCTAGCGATATTGGACAGCCAGCCTCCTACGAGCAGTACTTC. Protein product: CSASDIGQPASYEQYF.